This T cell receptor beta chain comes out of a study of blood T cell repertoires in COVID-19. Study summary: Donors in the United States, Italy and Spain gave samples during acute or convalescent COVID-19. From T cells, B-cell-depleted T cells, or PBMCs came the material, which was cDNA or gDNA.

Authors' methods: The assay estimated nucleated cells by amplifying reference gene primers. Sequencing used immunoSEQ multiplex PCR; TCRdb keeps in-frame clones, though not all of them. The DNA gave D and trimming, while V, J and clone size come from that table. The sample holds approximately 97,000 clones; 70% to 85% are singletons and the top ten take 9.5% to 10%. The CDR3 spans 18 residues. Germline CDR1 and CDR2: MGHRA and YSYEKL. V lost 0 bases, J lost 5 bases, and 4 bases stayed unmatched. Sequenced material: peripheral blood. This TCR came from a man aged 55 to 70 with active or convalescent COVID-19. The chain is built from TRBV4-1 and TRBJ2-1; TRBD2 matches at 16 bases. The CDR3 protein is CASSQDPGLAGGDNEQFF. In nucleotides, the CDR3 is TGCGCCAGCAGCCAAGATCCGGGACTAGCGGGAGGGGACAATGAGCAGTTCTTC.